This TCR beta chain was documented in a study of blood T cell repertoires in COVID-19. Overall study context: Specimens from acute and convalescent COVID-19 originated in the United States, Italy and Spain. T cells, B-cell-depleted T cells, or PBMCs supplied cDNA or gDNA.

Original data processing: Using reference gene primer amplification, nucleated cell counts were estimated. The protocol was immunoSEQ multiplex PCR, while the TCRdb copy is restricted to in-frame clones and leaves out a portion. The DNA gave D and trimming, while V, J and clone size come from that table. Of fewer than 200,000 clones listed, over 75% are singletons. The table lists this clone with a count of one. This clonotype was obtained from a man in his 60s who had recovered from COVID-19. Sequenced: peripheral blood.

Here the CDR3 reads CAISEVGGGAYNEQFF. For the CDR3, the DNA is TGTGCCATCAGTGAGGTCGGCGGGGGGGCTTACAATGAGCAGTTCTTC. The chain joins TRBV10-3 to TRBJ2-1, with TRBD2 identical over 9 bases. CDR3 length: 16 residues. Germline V gene data show CDR1 as ENHRY and CDR2 as SYGVKD. V trimming: 2 bases; J trimming: 4 bases; junction bases outside the gene matches: 6.